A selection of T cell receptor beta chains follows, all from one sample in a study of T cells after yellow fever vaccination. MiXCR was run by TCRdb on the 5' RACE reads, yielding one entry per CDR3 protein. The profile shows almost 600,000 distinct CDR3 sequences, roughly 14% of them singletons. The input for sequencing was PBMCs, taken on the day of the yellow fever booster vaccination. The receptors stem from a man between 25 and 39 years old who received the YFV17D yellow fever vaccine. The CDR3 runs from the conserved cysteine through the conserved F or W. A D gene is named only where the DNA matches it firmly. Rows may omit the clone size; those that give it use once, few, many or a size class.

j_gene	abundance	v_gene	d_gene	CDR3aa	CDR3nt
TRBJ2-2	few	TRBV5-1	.	CASSLGQMYTGELFF	TGCGCCAGCAGCTTGGGCCAGATGTACACCGGGGAGCTGTTTTTT
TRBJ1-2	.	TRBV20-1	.	CSASHGYGVYGYTF	TGCAGTGCTAGTCACGGGTATGGGGTCTATGGCTACACCTTC
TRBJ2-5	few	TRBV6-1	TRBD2	CASSHRTSSSQETQYF	TGTGCCAGCAGCCACAGGACTAGTAGTTCTCAAGAGACCCAGTACTTC
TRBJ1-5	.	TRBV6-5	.	CASSYSRETLKHF	TGTGCCAGCAGTTACTCTCGGGAGACCCTTAAGCATTTT
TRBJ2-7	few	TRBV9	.	CASSAYSGYSYEQYF	TGTGCCAGCAGCGCATATAGCGGATACTCCTACGAGCAGTACTTC
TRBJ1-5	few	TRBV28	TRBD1	CASSFLGDRINQPQHF	TGTGCCAGCAGTTTCTTGGGGGACAGAATAAATCAGCCCCAGCATTTT
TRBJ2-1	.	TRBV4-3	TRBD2	CASSPTSGKHNEQFF	TGCGCCAGCAGTCCGACTAGCGGGAAACACAATGAGCAGTTCTTC
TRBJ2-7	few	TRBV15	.	CATSTSYEQYF	TGTGCCACCAGCACCAGCTACGAGCAGTACTTC
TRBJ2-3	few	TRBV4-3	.	CASSQDGSGWWDTQYF	TGCGCCAGCAGCCAAGACGGTAGTGGGTGGTGGGATACGCAGTATTTT
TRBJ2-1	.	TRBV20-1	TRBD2	CSARVGTSISYNEQFF	TGCAGTGCTAGAGTCGGGACTAGTATTTCCTACAATGAGCAGTTCTTC
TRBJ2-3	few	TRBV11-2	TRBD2	CASSLGGEALAGADTQYF	TGTGCCAGCAGCTTGGGTGGCGAGGCATTAGCGGGAGCAGATACGCAGTATTTT
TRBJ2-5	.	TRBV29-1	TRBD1	CSVEDPATGGLYAETQYF	TGCAGCGTTGAAGATCCTGCGACAGGGGGCCTTTATGCAGAGACCCAGTACTTC
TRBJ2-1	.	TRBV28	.	CASSPRTEQFF	TGTGCCAGCAGCCCCCGTACTGAGCAGTTCTTC
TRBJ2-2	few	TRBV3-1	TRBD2	CASSLGRAGRARELFF	TGTGCCAGCAGCCTGGGGCGGGCCGGGAGGGCCCGGGAGCTGTTTTTT
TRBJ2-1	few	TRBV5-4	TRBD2	CASLPDSGSGFYNEQFF	TGTGCCAGCCTACCTGATAGCGGGAGCGGGTTCTACAATGAGCAGTTCTTC
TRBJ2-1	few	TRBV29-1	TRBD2	CSVYLTSGSSYNEQFF	TGCAGCGTCTACCTGACTAGCGGGAGCTCCTACAATGAGCAGTTCTTC
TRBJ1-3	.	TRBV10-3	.	CAISSGRGGSGNTIYF	TGTGCCATCAGCAGCGGGAGGGGCGGCTCTGGAAACACCATATATTTT
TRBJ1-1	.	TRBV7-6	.	CASSPVGGADTEAFF	TGTGCCAGCAGCCCTGTTGGGGGCGCGGACACTGAAGCTTTCTTT
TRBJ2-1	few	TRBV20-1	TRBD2	CSARASSGRNTYNEQFF	TGCAGTGCTAGAGCTAGTAGCGGGAGGAACACTTACAATGAGCAGTTCTTC
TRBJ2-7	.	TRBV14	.	CASSQVDYEQYF	TGTGCCAGCAGCCAAGTGGACTACGAGCAGTACTTC
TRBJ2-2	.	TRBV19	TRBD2	CASSMNSGRITGELFF	TGTGCCAGTAGTATGAACAGCGGGAGAATCACCGGGGAGCTGTTTTTT
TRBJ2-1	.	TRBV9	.	CASSVVGAGSYNEQFF	TGTGCCAGCAGCGTAGTCGGAGCGGGTTCCTACAATGAGCAGTTCTTC
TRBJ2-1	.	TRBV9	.	CASRGPLSSNEQFF	TGTGCCAGCAGGGGGCCGCTCTCCAGCAATGAGCAGTTCTTC
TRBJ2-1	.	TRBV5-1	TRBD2	CASSSGTSGRGSSYNEQFF	TGCGCCAGCAGCTCCGGGACTAGCGGGAGGGGAAGCTCCTACAATGAGCAGTTCTTC
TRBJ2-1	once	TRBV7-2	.	CASSPTLGGGTYNEQFF	TGTGCCAGCAGCCCGACCTTAGGGGGAGGGACCTACAATGAGCAGTTCTTC
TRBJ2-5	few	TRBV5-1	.	CASRGLTQETQYF	TGCGCCAGCAGGGGACTGACCCAAGAGACCCAGTACTTC
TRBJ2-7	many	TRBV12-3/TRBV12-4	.	CASSQRGGGHEQYF	TGTGCCAGCAGTCAACGAGGAGGGGGGCACGAGCAGTACTTC
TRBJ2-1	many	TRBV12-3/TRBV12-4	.	CASSKLQTSAQFF	TGTGCCAGCAGTAAACTACAGACTAGTGCGCAGTTCTTC
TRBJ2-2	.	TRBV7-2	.	CASSLSAVDTGELFF	TGTGCCAGCAGCTTAAGCGCGGTTGACACCGGGGAGCTGTTTTTT
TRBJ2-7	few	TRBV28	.	CASGDSAIYEQYF	TGTGCCAGCGGAGATTCTGCCATCTACGAGCAGTACTTC
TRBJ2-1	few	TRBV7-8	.	CASLETGAHNEQFF	TGTGCCAGCTTGGAAACGGGAGCCCACAATGAGCAGTTCTTC
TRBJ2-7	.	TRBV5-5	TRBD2	CASSFGRLASYEQYF	TGTGCCAGCAGCTTCGGAAGACTAGCTTCCTACGAGCAGTACTTC
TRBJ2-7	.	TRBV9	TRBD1	CASSGRQGAYEQYF	TGTGCCAGCAGCGGAAGGCAGGGGGCCTACGAGCAGTACTTC